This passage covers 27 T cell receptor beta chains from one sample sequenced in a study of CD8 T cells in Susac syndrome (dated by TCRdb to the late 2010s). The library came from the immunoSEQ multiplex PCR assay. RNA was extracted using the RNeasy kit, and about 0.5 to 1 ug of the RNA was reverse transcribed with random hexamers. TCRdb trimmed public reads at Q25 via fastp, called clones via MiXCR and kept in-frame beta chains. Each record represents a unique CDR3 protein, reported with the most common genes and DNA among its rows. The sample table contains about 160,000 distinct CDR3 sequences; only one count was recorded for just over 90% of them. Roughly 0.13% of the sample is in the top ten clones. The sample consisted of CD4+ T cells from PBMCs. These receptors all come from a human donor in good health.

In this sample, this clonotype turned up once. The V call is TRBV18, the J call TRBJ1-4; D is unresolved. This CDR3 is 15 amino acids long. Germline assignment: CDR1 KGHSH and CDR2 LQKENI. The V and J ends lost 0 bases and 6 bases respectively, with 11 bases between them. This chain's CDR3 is CASSPPQIEDEKLFF. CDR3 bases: TGTGCCAGCTCACCACCGCAGATAGAAGATGAAAAACTGTTTTTT.

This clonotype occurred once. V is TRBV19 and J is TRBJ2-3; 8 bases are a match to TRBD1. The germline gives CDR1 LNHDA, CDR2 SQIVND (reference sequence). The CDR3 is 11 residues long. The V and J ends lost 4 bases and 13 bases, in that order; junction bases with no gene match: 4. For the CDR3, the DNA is TGTGCCAGTAGTACCAGGGGGCCGAAGTATTTT. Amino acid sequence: CASSTRGPKYF.

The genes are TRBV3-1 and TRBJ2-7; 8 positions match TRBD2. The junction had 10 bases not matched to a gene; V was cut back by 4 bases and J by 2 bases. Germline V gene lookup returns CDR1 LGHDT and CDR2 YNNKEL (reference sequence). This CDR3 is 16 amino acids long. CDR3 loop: CASSPQGTSGPYEQYF. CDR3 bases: TGTGCCAGCAGCCCTCAGGGAACTAGCGGCCCCTACGAGCAGTACTTC.

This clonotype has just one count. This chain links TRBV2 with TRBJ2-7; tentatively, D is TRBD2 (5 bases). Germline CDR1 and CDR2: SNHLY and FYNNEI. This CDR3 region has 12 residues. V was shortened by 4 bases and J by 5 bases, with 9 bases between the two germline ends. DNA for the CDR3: TGTGCCAGCAGTGGGGTCGGGGACGAGCAGTACTTC. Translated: CASSGVGDEQYF.

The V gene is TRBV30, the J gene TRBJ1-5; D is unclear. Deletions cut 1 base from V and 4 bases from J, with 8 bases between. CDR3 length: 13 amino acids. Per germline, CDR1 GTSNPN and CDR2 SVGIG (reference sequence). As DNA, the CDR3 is TGTGCCTGGAGTGCGGGATGGAATCAGCCCCAGCATTTT. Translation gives CAWSAGWNQPQHF.

Here the CDR3 DNA reads TGTGCTAGTGGGGGGACAGGGGACGGTCAGCCCCAGCATTTT. It specifies CASGGTGDGQPQHF. V usage is TRBV12-5 and J usage is TRBJ1-5; 10 bases line up with TRBD1. The CDR3 sequence is 14 residues long. Trimming at V came to 6 bases and at J to 6 bases, leaving 5 bases not matched to a gene. Germline V CDR1 and CDR2: LGHNT, FRNRAP.

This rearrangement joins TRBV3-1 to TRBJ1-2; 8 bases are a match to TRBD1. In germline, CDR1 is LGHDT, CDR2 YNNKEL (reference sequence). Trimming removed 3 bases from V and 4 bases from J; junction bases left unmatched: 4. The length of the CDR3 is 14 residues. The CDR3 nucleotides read TGTGCCAGCAGCCATATGGACAGGGTCTATGGCTACACCTTC. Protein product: CASSHMDRVYGYTF.

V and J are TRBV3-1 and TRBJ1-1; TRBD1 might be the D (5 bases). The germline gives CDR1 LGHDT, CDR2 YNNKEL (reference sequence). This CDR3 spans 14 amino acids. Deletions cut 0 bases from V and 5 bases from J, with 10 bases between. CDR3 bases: TGTGCCAGCAGCCAAGATTTGGGGGTAACTGAAGCTTTCTTT. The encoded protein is CASSQDLGVTEAFF.

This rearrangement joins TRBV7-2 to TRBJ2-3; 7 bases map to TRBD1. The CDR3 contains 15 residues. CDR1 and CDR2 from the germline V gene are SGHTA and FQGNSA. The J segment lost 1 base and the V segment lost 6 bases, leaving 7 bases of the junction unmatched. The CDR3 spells CASSPDRARTDTQYF. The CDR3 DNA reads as TGTGCCAGCAGTCCTGACAGGGCTCGCACAGATACGCAGTATTTT.

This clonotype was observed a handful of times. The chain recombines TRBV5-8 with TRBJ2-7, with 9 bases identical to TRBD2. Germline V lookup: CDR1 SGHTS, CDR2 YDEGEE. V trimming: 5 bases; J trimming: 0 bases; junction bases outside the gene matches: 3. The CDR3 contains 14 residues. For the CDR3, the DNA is TGTGCCAGCAGGAAGCGGGGGGTCTCCTACGAGCAGTACTTC. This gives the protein CASRKRGVSYEQYF.

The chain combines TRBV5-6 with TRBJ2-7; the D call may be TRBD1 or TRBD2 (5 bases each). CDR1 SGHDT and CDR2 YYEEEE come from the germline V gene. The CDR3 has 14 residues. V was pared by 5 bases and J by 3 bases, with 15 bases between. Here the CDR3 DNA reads TGTGCCAGCAGTAGAGGTGGGGGTGTCTACGAGCAGTACTTC. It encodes CASSRGGGVYEQYF. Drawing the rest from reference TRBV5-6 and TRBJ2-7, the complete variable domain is DAGVTQSPTHLIKTRGQQVTLRCSPKSGHDTVSWYQQALGQGPQFIFQYYEEEERQRGNFPDRFSGHQFPNYSSELNVNALLLGDSALYLCASSRGGGVYEQYFGPGTRLTVT.

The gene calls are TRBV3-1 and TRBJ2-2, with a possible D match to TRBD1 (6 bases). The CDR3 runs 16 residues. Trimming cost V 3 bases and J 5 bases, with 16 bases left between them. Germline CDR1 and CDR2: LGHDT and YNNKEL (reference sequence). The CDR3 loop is CASSHSDRGGTGELFF. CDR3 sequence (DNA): TGTGCCAGCAGCCATTCGGACAGAGGGGGAACCGGGGAGCTGTTTTTT.

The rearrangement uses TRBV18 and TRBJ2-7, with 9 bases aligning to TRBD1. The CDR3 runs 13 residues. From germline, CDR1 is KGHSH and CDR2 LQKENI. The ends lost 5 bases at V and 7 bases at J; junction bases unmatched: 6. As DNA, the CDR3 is TGTGCCAGCTCAACGGACGACAGGGGGGAGCAGTACTTC. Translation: CASSTDDRGEQYF.

CDR3 in amino acids: CATSGDVGYGYTF. Here the CDR3 DNA reads TGTGCCACCAGCGGGGACGTGGGCTATGGCTACACCTTC. This chain joins TRBV15 and TRBJ1-2, with D possibly TRBD1 on 5 matching bases. V lost 5 bases to trimming and J lost 4 bases, with 11 bases between them. Germline V gives CDR1 LNHNV, CDR2 YYDKDF (reference sequence). The CDR3 consists of 13 residues.

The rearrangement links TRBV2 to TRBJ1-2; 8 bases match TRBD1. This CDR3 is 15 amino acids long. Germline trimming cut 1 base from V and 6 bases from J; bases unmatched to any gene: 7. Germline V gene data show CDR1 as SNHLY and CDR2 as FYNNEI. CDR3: CASSEEAGGADGYTF. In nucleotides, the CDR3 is TGTGCCAGCAGTGAAGAGGCAGGGGGCGCGGATGGCTACACCTTC. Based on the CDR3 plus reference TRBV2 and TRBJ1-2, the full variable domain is EPEVTQTPSHQVTQMGQEVILRCVPISNHLYFYWYRQILGQKVEFLVSFYNNEISEKSEIFDDQFSVERPDGSNFTLKIRSTKLEDSAMYFCASSEEAGGADGYTFGSGTRLTVV.

CDR3 in DNA: TGTGCCTGGACGGCAATAGCGGGGGAGCAGTTCTTC. Amino acid sequence: CAWTAIAGEQFF. V and J are TRBV30 and TRBJ2-1, with 8 bases that match TRBD2. This CDR3 is built from 12 residues. V was clipped by 4 bases and J by 10 bases; unmatched bases: 6. Looked up from germline, CDR1 is GTSNPN and CDR2 is SVGIG (reference sequence).

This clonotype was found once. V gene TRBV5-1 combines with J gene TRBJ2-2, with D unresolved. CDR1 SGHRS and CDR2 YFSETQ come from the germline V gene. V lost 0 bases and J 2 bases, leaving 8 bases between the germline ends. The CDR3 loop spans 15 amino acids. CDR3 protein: CASSLDRFNTGELFF. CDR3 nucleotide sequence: TGCGCCAGCAGCTTGGACCGGTTCAACACCGGGGAGCTGTTTTTT.

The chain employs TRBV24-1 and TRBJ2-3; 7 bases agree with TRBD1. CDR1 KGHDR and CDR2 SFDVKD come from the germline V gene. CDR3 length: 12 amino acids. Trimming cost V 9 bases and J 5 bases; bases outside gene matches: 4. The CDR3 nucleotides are TGTGCCACCTCCACAGGGGAAGATACGCAGTATTTT. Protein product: CATSTGEDTQYF.

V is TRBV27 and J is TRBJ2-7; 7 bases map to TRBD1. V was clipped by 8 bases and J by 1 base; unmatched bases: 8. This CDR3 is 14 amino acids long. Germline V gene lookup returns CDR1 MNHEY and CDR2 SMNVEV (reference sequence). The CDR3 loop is CASARQGESYEQYF. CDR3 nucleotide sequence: TGTGCCAGCGCTAGACAGGGTGAATCCTACGAGCAGTACTTC.

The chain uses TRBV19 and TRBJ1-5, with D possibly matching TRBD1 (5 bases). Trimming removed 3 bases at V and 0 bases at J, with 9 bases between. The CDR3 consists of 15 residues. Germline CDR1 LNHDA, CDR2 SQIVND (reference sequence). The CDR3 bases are TGTGCCAGTAGTATCGGACACGATAGCAATCAGCCCCAGCATTTT. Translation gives CASSIGHDSNQPQHF.

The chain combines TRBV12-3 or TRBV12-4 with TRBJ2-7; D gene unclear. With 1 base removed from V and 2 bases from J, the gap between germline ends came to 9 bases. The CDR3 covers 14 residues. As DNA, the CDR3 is TGTGCCAGCAGTTTAGTTCACGGACCCTACGAGCAGTACTTC. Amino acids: CASSLVHGPYEQYF.

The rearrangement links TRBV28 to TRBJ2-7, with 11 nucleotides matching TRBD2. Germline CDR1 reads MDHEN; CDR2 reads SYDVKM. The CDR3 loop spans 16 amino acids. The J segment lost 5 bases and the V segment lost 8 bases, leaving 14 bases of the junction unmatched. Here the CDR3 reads CASLKLAGGQRDEQYF. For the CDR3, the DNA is TGTGCCAGCCTTAAGCTAGCGGGGGGCCAAAGGGACGAGCAGTACTTC.

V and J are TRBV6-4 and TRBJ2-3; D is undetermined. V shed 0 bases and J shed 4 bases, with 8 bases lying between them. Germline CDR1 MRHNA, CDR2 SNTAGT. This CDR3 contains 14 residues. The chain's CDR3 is CASSDSRRSDTQYF. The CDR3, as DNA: TGTGCCAGCAGTGACTCGAGAAGGTCAGATACGCAGTATTTT.

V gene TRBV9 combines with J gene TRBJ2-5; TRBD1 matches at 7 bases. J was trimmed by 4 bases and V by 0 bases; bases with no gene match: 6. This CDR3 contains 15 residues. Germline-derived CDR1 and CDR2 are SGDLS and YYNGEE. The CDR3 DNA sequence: TGTGCCAGCAGCGTAGCTGACAGGGCTACAGAGACCCAGTACTTC. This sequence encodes CASSVADRATETQYF.

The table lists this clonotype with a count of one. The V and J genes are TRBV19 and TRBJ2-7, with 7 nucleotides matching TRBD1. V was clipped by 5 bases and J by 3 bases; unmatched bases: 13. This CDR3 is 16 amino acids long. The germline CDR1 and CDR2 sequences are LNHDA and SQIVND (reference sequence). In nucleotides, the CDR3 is TGTGCCAGTAGTCCGACCCCACAGGGGACCTTCTACGAGCAGTACTTC. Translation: CASSPTPQGTFYEQYF. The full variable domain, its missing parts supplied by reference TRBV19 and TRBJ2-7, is DGGITQSPKYLFRKEGQNVTLSCEQNLNHDAMYWYRQDPGQGLRLIYYSQIVNDFQKGDIAEGYSVSREKKESFPLTVTSAQKNPTAFYLCASSPTPQGTFYEQYFGPGTRLTVT.

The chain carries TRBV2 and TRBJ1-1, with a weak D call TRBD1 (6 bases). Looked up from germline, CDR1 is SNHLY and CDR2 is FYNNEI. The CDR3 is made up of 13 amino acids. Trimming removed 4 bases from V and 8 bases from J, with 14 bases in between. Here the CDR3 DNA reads TGTGCCAGCAGTGGCGAGACGGGGGCGGAAGCTTTCTTT. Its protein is CASSGETGAEAFF.

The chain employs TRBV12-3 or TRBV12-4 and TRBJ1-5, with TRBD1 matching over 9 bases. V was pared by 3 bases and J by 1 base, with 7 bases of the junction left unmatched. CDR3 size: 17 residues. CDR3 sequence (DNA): TGTGCCAGCAGTTTCGGTATCGGGACAGGGAGCAATCAGCCCCAGCATTTT. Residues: CASSFGIGTGSNQPQHF.